This T cell receptor beta chain was recorded in a study of control samples from healthy donors and cancer patients. This CDR3 has 15 amino acids. The germline V gene encodes CDR1 SGHTA and CDR2 FQGNSA. V lost 5 bases and J lost 0, with 13 bases in between. Sequenced by immunoSEQ multiplex PCR; TCRdb stores in-frame clones only, minus some. This table holds 150,000 to 160,000 clones, 90% to 95% found once. Sequencing was carried out using blood. The chain recombines TRBV7-2 with TRBJ1-2; D is perhaps TRBD1 (6 bases). This TCR derives from a man in his forties or fifties in good health. The CDR3 DNA follows: TGTGCCAGCAGCACCAGGACAGCCACTAACTATGGCTACACCTTC. Amino acid sequence: CASSTRTATNYGYTF.